A selection of T cell receptor beta chains follows, all from one sample in a study of cytotoxic CD8 clonotypes in ibrutinib-treated CLL. Profiling relied on immunoSEQ multiplex PCR, and the TCRdb table lists in-frame clones only, not all of them. The sample contains 110,000 to 150,000 clones, about 72% of which appear only once. The sample here was PBMCs, taken after 12 months of ibrutinib treatment. These receptors were taken from a human donor with chronic lymphocytic leukemia. Both conserved end residues are trimmed from each CDR3.

v_call	j_call	cdr3_aa
TRBV9	TRBJ1-3	ASGREDGNTIY
TRBV6-1	TRBJ2-7	ASSAIANYEQY
TRBV7-8	TRBJ1-3	ASSSVMGDSGNTIY
TRBV28	TRBJ2-2	ASRTQYTGELF
TRBV27	TRBJ2-7	ASSSLTGFPYEQY
TRBV27	TRBJ2-3	ASSLYGLLDTQY
TRBV10-3	TRBJ2-2	AIRTGINTGELF
TRBV21-1	TRBJ2-7	ASSNVRDQDYEQY
TRBV28	TRBJ2-7	ASSLGWDEQY
TRBV7-8	TRBJ2-3	ASSLTDTQY
TRBV27	TRBJ2-6	ASSSLGTPIKGPGANVLT
TRBV6-1	TRBJ1-5	ASDGGYQPQH
TRBV7-2	TRBJ1-4	ASSLGTLTNEKLF
TRBV19	TRBJ2-4	ASSTSGLVQY
TRBV5-1	TRBJ2-7	ASSSGGTWEQY
TRBV6-5	TRBJ1-6	ASSYERRGRDSPLH
TRBV7-9	TRBJ2-7	ASRSAGTSDNYEQY
TRBV18	TRBJ2-5	ASSPGNTHTGETQY